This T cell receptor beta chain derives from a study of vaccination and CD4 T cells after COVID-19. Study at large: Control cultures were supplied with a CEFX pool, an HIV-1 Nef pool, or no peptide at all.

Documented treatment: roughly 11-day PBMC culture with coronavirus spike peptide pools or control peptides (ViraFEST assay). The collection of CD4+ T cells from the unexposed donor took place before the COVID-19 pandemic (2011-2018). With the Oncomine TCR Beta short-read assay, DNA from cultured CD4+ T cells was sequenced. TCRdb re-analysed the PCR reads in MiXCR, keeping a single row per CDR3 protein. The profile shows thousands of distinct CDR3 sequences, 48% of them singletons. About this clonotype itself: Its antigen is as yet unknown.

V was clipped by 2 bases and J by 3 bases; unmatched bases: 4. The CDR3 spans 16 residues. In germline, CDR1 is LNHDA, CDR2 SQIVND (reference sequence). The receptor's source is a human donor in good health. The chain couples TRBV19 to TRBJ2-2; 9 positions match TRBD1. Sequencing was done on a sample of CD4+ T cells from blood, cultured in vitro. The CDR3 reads CASSIWGQGDTGELFF. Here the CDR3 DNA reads TGTGCCAGTAGTATATGGGGACAGGGCGACACCGGGGAGCTGTTTTTT.